One T cell receptor (beta chain) is described in this entry. What it binds is not known. Other DNA sequences in the sample encode the same CDR3. Authors' data handling: Sequence data from immunoSEQ were junction-only and lacked quality scores; consequently, filtering differed. Libraries were prepared by immunoSEQ multiplex PCR; TCRdb keeps only in-frame clonotypes and omits some of them. For V, J and clone size, that table is used; D and trimming come from the DNA. The profile shows 2 million to 2.5 million clones, about 94% of them singletons. The data were taken from a study of shared clonotypes between healthy human individuals. Whole-study findings and limits: The researchers took only blood, and tissue repertoires probably look different. Rarefaction indicated that sorted-subset sequencing remained incomplete although depth was large. Generation of non-shared clonotypes was less probable than generation of clonotypes shared by all four donors.

Germline V CDR1 and CDR2: MGHRA, YSYEKL. Trimming shortened V by 0 bases and J by 1 base, and 15 bases separated the two germline ends. There are 17 residues in the CDR3. The source material was naive CD4+ T cells sorted from blood. Subset described: CD45RA+ positively selected. The rearrangement uses TRBV4-1 and TRBJ2-5; D might be TRBD2 (6 bases). The clonotype was recovered from a man between 18 and 35 years old in good health. The CDR3 protein is CASSQDPPGGAQETQYF. The CDR3 bases are TGCGCCAGCAGCCAAGATCCCCCCGGCGGGGCCCAAGAGACCCAGTACTTC.